A selection of T cell receptor beta chains follows, all from one sample in a study of CD8 T cells in Susac syndrome. Each CDR3 protein gets one entry after TCRdb re-called the immunoSEQ multiplex PCR reads with MiXCR. The table shows about 200,000 distinct CDR3 sequences, with 92% occurring only once. The specimen was CD8+ T cells from PBMCs. Every receptor here comes from a human donor with multiple sclerosis. CDR3s include the opening cysteine and the closing phenylalanine or tryptophan. Fields, in order: D gene, J gene, V gene, clone size, CDR3 protein, CDR3 DNA. A D gene is named only where the DNA matches it firmly. Some rows have no size entry. The others give once, few or many, or a class for an expanded clone.

NA | TRBJ2-7 | TRBV7-9 | NA | CASSLTSYSDYEQYF | TGTGCCAGCAGCTTAACTTCTTACTCGGACTACGAGCAGTACTTC
NA | TRBJ2-1 | TRBV20-1 | NA | CSALWAENEQFF | TGCAGTGCCCTCTGGGCGGAAAATGAGCAGTTCTTC
NA | TRBJ2-7 | TRBV5-6 | NA | CASSSGGTPSYEQYF | TGTGCCAGCAGCTCGGGCGGGACACCTTCCTACGAGCAGTACTTC
TRBD1 | TRBJ1-1 | TRBV7-9 | NA | CASSSETGVAEAFF | TGTGCCAGCAGCTCTGAGACAGGGGTGGCTGAAGCTTTCTTT
NA | TRBJ2-7 | TRBV27 | NA | CASVSLRGPSYEQYF | TGTGCCAGCGTCTCCCTCCGGGGTCCCTCCTACGAGCAGTACTTC
NA | TRBJ2-4 | TRBV23-1 | NA | CASSHTRQNIQYF | TGCGCCAGCAGTCACACGCGCCAAAACATTCAGTACTTC
NA | TRBJ1-1 | TRBV7-6 | NA | CASSPNLGAYTEAFF | TGTGCCAGCAGCCCCAACCTAGGGGCCTACACTGAAGCTTTCTTT
NA | TRBJ1-1 | TRBV7-8 | NA | CASSERDTQGTEAFF | TGTGCCAGCAGTGAACGGGACACCCAAGGCACTGAAGCTTTCTTT
NA | TRBJ2-5 | TRBV27 | NA | CASGLGWGAVQYF | TGTGCCAGCGGCCTCGGATGGGGGGCGGTCCAGTACTTC
NA | TRBJ2-2 | TRBV24-1 | NA | CATSDPPGTGELFF | TGTGCCACCAGTGATCCTCCTGGGACCGGGGAGCTGTTTTTT
NA | TRBJ2-2 | TRBV18 | NA | CASSPPGGPTNTGELFF | TGTGCCAGCTCACCACCCGGGGGCCCTACCAACACCGGGGAGCTGTTTTTT
NA | TRBJ1-1 | TRBV14 | NA | CASSQAGSVNTEAFF | TGTGCCAGCAGCCAAGCTGGCAGCGTGAACACTGAAGCTTTCTTT
NA | TRBJ1-1 | TRBV11-2 | NA | CASSLDDTEAFF | TGTGCCAGCAGCTTAGACGACACTGAAGCTTTCTTT
NA | TRBJ2-7 | TRBV10-3 | NA | CAIPPNPAYEQYF | TGTGCCATCCCTCCCAACCCCGCCTACGAGCAGTACTTC
NA | TRBJ2-3 | TRBV12-3/TRBV12-4 | NA | CASGREGATDTQYF | TGTGCCAGCGGCCGGGAGGGGGCCACAGATACGCAGTATTTT
TRBD1 | TRBJ2-5 | TRBV3-1 | NA | CASSPRDSYSRQETQYF | TGTGCCAGCAGCCCTCGGGACAGCTACTCGAGGCAAGAGACCCAGTACTTC
NA | TRBJ2-1 | TRBV7-2 | NA | CASSLLTTRNEQFF | TGTGCCAGCAGCTTGTTAACTACTCGCAATGAGCAGTTCTTC
TRBD1 | TRBJ2-1 | TRBV5-1 | NA | CASSLYRGFENEQFF | TGCGCCAGCAGCTTGTACAGGGGGTTTGAAAATGAGCAGTTCTTC
TRBD1 | TRBJ1-1 | TRBV28 | once | CASSLFLGQLNEAFF | TGTGCCAGCAGTTTATTCCTGGGACAGCTAAATGAAGCTTTCTTT
NA | TRBJ2-3 | TRBV4-2 | NA | CASSQEDSRNTDTQYF | TGTGCCAGCAGCCAAGAAGACTCCCGCAACACAGATACGCAGTATTTT
NA | TRBJ2-5 | TRBV3-1 | NA | CASSQESLRGFQETQYF | TGTGCCAGCAGCCAAGAATCCCTTCGGGGGTTCCAAGAGACCCAGTACTTC
NA | TRBJ1-1 | TRBV19 | NA | CASSGGQFNTEAFF | TGTGCCAGTAGTGGAGGACAGTTTAACACTGAAGCTTTCTTT
NA | TRBJ1-2 | TRBV25-1 | NA | CASSVPDRWHYGYTF | TGTGCCAGCAGTGTGCCAGACAGATGGCACTATGGCTACACCTTC
NA | TRBJ1-1 | TRBV3-1 | NA | CASSRPTGGDTEAFF | TGTGCCAGCAGTCGCCCCACGGGGGGAGACACTGAAGCTTTCTTT
TRBD2 | TRBJ2-5 | TRBV5-4 | NA | CASSLWGGEETQYF | TGTGCCAGCAGCTTGTGGGGGGGGGAAGAGACCCAGTACTTC
TRBD1 | TRBJ1-1 | TRBV19 | NA | CASFGQGAFF | TGTGCCAGTTTCGGACAGGGGGCTTTCTTT
NA | TRBJ1-5 | TRBV13 | NA | CASSSRSQGVGPQHF | TGTGCCAGCAGCTCCCGCAGCCAGGGAGTCGGGCCCCAGCATTTT
NA | TRBJ2-2 | TRBV6-1 | NA | CASSPLAPGLNTGELFF | TGTGCCAGCAGCCCCCTCGCGCCAGGCCTTAACACCGGGGAGCTGTTTTTT
NA | TRBJ2-6 | TRBV7-9 | NA | CASSLETALSGANVLTF | TGTGCCAGCAGCTTAGAGACAGCCCTCTCTGGGGCCAACGTCCTGACTTTC
NA | TRBJ2-1 | TRBV4-2 | NA | CASSQVGTEQFF | TGTGCCAGCAGCCAAGTCGGGACCGAGCAGTTCTTC
NA | TRBJ2-1 | TRBV7-6 | few | CASGLSSYNEQFF | TGTGCCAGCGGGCTGAGCTCCTACAATGAGCAGTTCTTC
NA | TRBJ1-4 | TRBV7-9 | NA | CASSLEQSREKLFF | TGTGCCAGCAGCTTAGAACAAAGTCGTGAAAAACTGTTTTTT
NA | TRBJ1-2 | TRBV6-1 | NA | CASSRLPQGLDYGYTF | TGTGCCAGCAGCCGACTTCCACAGGGACTCGACTATGGCTACACCTTC
TRBD1 | TRBJ2-2 | TRBV7-9 | NA | CASSSPYRGTNTGELFF | TGTGCCAGCAGCTCTCCCTACAGGGGGACGAACACCGGGGAGCTGTTTTTT
NA | TRBJ2-1 | TRBV27 | NA | CASSLDPGNEQFF | TGTGCCAGCAGTTTAGATCCGGGGAATGAGCAGTTCTTC
NA | TRBJ2-2 | TRBV2 | NA | CASSEYLVVTGELFF | TGTGCCAGCAGTGAATACCTAGTTGTCACCGGGGAGCTGTTTTTT
NA | TRBJ1-1 | TRBV7-9 | NA | CASSSSAGGNTEAFF | TGTGCCAGCAGCTCATCCGCGGGGGGGAACACTGAAGCTTTCTTT
NA | TRBJ1-1 | TRBV13 | NA | CASSLGDSAEAFF | TGTGCCAGCAGCTTGGGGGACTCGGCTGAAGCTTTCTTT
NA | TRBJ2-5 | TRBV21-1 | NA | CASSRRRRAEEYQETQYF | TGTGCCAGCAGCAGAAGACGGCGGGCCGAAGAGTACCAAGAGACCCAGTACTTC
NA | TRBJ1-3 | TRBV7-9 | NA | CASSSEGNTIYF | TGTGCCAGCAGCTCGGAGGGAAACACCATATATTTT
NA | TRBJ2-3 | TRBV13 | NA | CASSSRVLATDTQYF | TGTGCCAGCAGCTCAAGGGTACTAGCTACAGATACGCAGTATTTT
NA | TRBJ1-1 | TRBV27 | NA | CASSLAADTEAFF | TGTGCCAGCAGTTTGGCGGCAGACACTGAAGCTTTCTTT
TRBD2 | TRBJ2-2 | TRBV12-3/TRBV12-4 | NA | CASSLGGVGELFF | TGTGCCAGCAGTTTGGGGGGGGTCGGGGAGCTGTTTTTT
TRBD1 | TRBJ1-5 | TRBV19 | NA | CASNPPGQPLWPQHF | TGTGCCTCCAATCCTCCGGGACAGCCTTTGTGGCCCCAGCATTTT
NA | TRBJ2-3 | TRBV6-5 | NA | CASRSGADTQYF | TGTGCCAGCCGGTCTGGGGCAGATACGCAGTATTTT
NA | TRBJ1-2 | TRBV24-1 | NA | CATSGGGAGYTF | TGTGCCACCAGTGGAGGGGGAGCGGGCTACACCTTC
NA | TRBJ2-3 | TRBV4-3 | NA | CASSQAAAGADTQYF | TGCGCCAGCAGCCAAGCAGCGGCAGGAGCAGATACGCAGTATTTT
NA | TRBJ1-3 | TRBV19 | NA | CASSLPGAGNTIYF | TGTGCCAGTAGTCTACCAGGGGCTGGAAACACCATATATTTT
NA | TRBJ1-2 | TRBV5-5 | NA | CASSLDGPAYYGYTF | TGTGCCAGCAGCTTGGACGGACCCGCGTACTATGGCTACACCTTC
TRBD1 | TRBJ2-2 | TRBV6-6 | NA | CASSYPQGPNTGELFF | TGTGCCAGCAGTTACCCACAGGGGCCGAACACCGGGGAGCTGTTTTTT
NA | TRBJ2-1 | TRBV7-9 | NA | CASSHDILEQFF | TGTGCCAGCAGCCATGATATTCTTGAGCAGTTCTTC
NA | TRBJ2-7 | TRBV6-5 | NA | CASRGTNAYEQYF | TGTGCCAGCAGAGGGACAAATGCCTACGAGCAGTACTTC
NA | TRBJ2-5 | TRBV9 | NA | CASSANYGGLETQYF | TGTGCCAGCAGCGCAAACTACGGTGGGCTCGAGACCCAGTACTTC
NA | TRBJ2-3 | TRBV6-6 | NA | CASSYSTGGGTDTQYF | TGTGCCAGCAGTTACTCGACTGGCGGGGGCACAGATACGCAGTATTTT
TRBD2 | TRBJ2-7 | TRBV6-6 | once | CASSYGLAGRSYEQYF | TGTGCCAGCAGTTACGGGTTAGCGGGGCGCTCCTACGAGCAGTACTTC